The clone carrying this T cell receptor (beta chain) was observed a handful of times. Its antigen is as yet unknown. This entry comes from a study of T-cell memory formation after mild COVID-19. Broader study findings: A second wave expanding day 15 to 37 was CD4+-biased; contracting clones were balanced.

The V and J ends lost 7 bases and 5 bases, in that order; junction bases with no gene match: 12. Germline V lookup: CDR1 DFQATT, CDR2 SNEGSKA (reference sequence). The CDR3 runs to 15 residues. A 5'RACE reaction primed in the constant segment made cDNA libraries of TCR alpha and TCR beta, and these carried sample barcodes and UMIs. TCRdb fed the 5' RACE reads into MiXCR, producing one record per CDR3 protein. The table records about 360,000 distinct CDR3 sequences, approximately 15% of them present only once. This chain joins TRBV20-1 and TRBJ2-3; TRBD2 matches at 10 bases. Sequenced sample: PBMCs or a T cell subset sorted from them (not recorded which). The clonotype was recovered from a man aged 18-30 years who had mild COVID-19 (a few samples of this study predate the infection). Cell type and time point are not known. The CDR3 region is CSVSRASGGLDTQYF. DNA for the CDR3: TGCAGTGTTAGTCGGGCTAGCGGGGGATTAGATACGCAGTATTTT.